The 22 T cell receptor beta chains reported below all come from one sample, sequenced in a study of blood T cell repertoires in COVID-19. TCRdb's copy holds only in-frame clones and misses some; the assay was immunoSEQ multiplex PCR. The sample has roughly 200,000 clones, approximately 80% seen once. The sample comprised peripheral blood. Every receptor here comes from a woman aged 80 or over with COVID-19, enrolled during active disease.

J is TRBJ2-7 and V is TRBV6-5; the D gene is possibly TRBD1 (6 bases). Germline values: CDR1 MNHEY, CDR2 SVGAGI. There are 14 residues in the CDR3. V lost 7 bases and J lost 2, with 15 bases in between. The CDR3 DNA reads as TGTGCCAGCACCCAGGGTGGGGGCCCCTACGAGCAGTACTTC. Translating it yields CASTQGGGPYEQYF.

V gene TRBV24-1 combines with J gene TRBJ2-1; 12 positions agree with TRBD2. This CDR3 is 16 amino acids long. CDR1 KGHDR and CDR2 SFDVKD come from the germline V gene. Trimming at V came to 7 bases and at J to 3 bases, leaving 6 bases not matched to a gene. CDR3 region: CATSDPGLAGYNEQFF. CDR3 DNA sequence: TGTGCCACCAGCGATCCGGGACTAGCGGGCTACAATGAGCAGTTCTTC.

In this sample, this clone turned up a few times. The V call is TRBV27, the J call TRBJ1-5; D is unclear. This CDR3 has 18 amino acids. Trimming took 1 base from V and 0 from J, leaving 16 bases between them. Germline V gene data show CDR1 as MNHEY and CDR2 as SMNVEV (reference sequence). The CDR3 here is CASSLFPPREHSNQPQHF. The CDR3 DNA reads TGTGCCAGCAGTTTATTTCCACCTAGAGAACATAGCAATCAGCCCCAGCATTTT.

This clone has a handful of counts. V usage is TRBV29-1 and J usage is TRBJ2-1; 11 bases map to TRBD2. There are 17 residues in the CDR3. CDR1 SQVTM and CDR2 ANQGSEA come from the germline V gene. The V and J ends lost 5 bases and 7 bases, in that order; junction bases with no gene match: 16. In DNA form, the CDR3 reads TGCAGCGTTACGTCCTTAGCGGGGGGGCTGTCGAGAAATGAGCAGTTCTTC. Its translation: CSVTSLAGGLSRNEQFF.

The rearrangement links TRBV4-2 to TRBJ1-3; D gene unclear. V gave up 1 base and J gave up 6 bases, with 7 bases separating them. This CDR3 spans 13 amino acids. Germline values: CDR1 LGHNA, CDR2 YNFKEQ. The CDR3 is CASSQVSANTIYF. The CDR3 nucleotides read TGTGCCAGCAGCCAAGTGAGTGCAAACACCATATATTTT.

The rearrangement links TRBV5-4 to TRBJ1-6, with TRBD1 matching over 9 bases. The CDR3 totals 14 residues. With V trimmed by 4 bases and J by 10 bases, 6 bases remained unmatched. CDR1 and CDR2 from the germline V gene are SGHNT and YYREEE (reference sequence). In DNA form, the CDR3 reads TGTGCCAGCAGCACGGGACAGGGCCAATCACCCCTCCACTTT. Its protein is CASSTGQGQSPLHF.

This chain links TRBV6-6 with TRBJ2-7; perhaps TRBD1 as D (6 bases). This CDR3 contains 14 residues. CDR1 is MNHNY, CDR2 SVGAGI, per germline (reference sequence). V shed 4 bases and J shed 3 bases, with 13 bases lying between them. CDR3 residues: CASSSTGHDYEQYV. In nucleotides, the CDR3 is TGTGCCAGCAGTTCGACGGGACATGACTACGAGCAGTACGTC.

V usage is TRBV7-8 and J usage is TRBJ2-1, with 7 bases identical to TRBD2. J was trimmed by 5 bases and V by 5 bases; bases with no gene match: 12. CDR1 and CDR2 from the germline V gene are SGHVS and FQNEAQ. This CDR3 comprises 16 residues. CDR3 amino acids: CASSVRRAGRHNEQFF. In DNA, the CDR3 is TGTGCCAGCAGCGTCCGTAGAGCGGGGAGACACAATGAGCAGTTCTTC.

V and J are TRBV28 and TRBJ2-7; 7 nucleotides agree with TRBD2. From germline, CDR1 is MDHEN and CDR2 SYDVKM. The CDR3 totals 14 residues. Trimming took 3 bases from V and 0 from J; bases not matched to a gene: 2. The CDR3 DNA sequence: TGTGCCAGCAGTTTGCCTAGCGGCTCCTACGAGCAGTACTTC. Protein product: CASSLPSGSYEQYF.

The chain's CDR3 is CASSQGTSVSYEQYF. CDR3 nucleotides: TGCGCCAGCAGCCAAGGGACTAGCGTTTCCTACGAGCAGTACTTC. V usage is TRBV4-3 and J usage is TRBJ2-7; 9 bases match TRBD2. V lost 1 base, J lost 1 base, and 2 bases stayed unmatched. CDR1 is LGHNA, CDR2 YSLEER, per germline. This CDR3 contains 15 residues.

The chain carries TRBV29-1 and TRBJ1-1; D possibly corresponds to TRBD1 (5 bases). Trimming left V 7 bases short and J 0 bases short, with 18 bases between. The length of the CDR3 is 15 residues. Germline V gene lookup returns CDR1 SQVTM and CDR2 ANQGSEA. The CDR3 is CSAQSGFSVNTEAFF. The CDR3, as DNA: TGCAGCGCTCAATCAGGGTTTTCCGTGAACACTGAAGCTTTCTTT.

The J gene is TRBJ2-2, the V gene TRBV19; TRBD2 is a possible D gene (6 bases). Trimming took off 7 bases at V and 0 bases at J, with 12 bases between the two ends. The CDR3 is 15 residues long. Germline CDR1 is LNHDA and CDR2 is SQIVND (reference sequence). As DNA, the CDR3 is TGTGCCAGTAAAGCAGGGACTGCGAACACCGGGGAGCTGTTTTTT. Its translation: CASKAGTANTGELFF. The variable domain in full, completed from reference TRBV19 and TRBJ2-2, reads DGGITQSPKYLFRKEGQNVTLSCEQNLNHDAMYWYRQDPGQGLRLIYYSQIVNDFQKGDIAEGYSVSREKKESFPLTVTSAQKNPTAFYLCASKAGTANTGELFFGEGSRLTVL.

This chain connects TRBV5-1 to TRBJ2-5; tentatively, D is TRBD1 (6 bases). The V gene lost 0 bases and the J gene lost 5 bases, with 11 bases spanning the gap. CDR1 and CDR2 from the germline V gene are SGHRS and YFSETQ. The CDR3 loop spans 14 amino acids. The CDR3 DNA is TGCGCCAGCAGCTTGGGGACAGCCGGGGAGACCCAGTACTTC. Protein: CASSLGTAGETQYF.

The CDR3 DNA reads as TGTGCCAGCAGCTTAGCTTACGCAGGGGGCGGGTATGGCTACACCTTC. This translates into CASSLAYAGGGYGYTF. The chain is built from TRBV7-8 and TRBJ1-2; 8 bases map to TRBD1. Germline trimming cut 0 bases from V and 5 bases from J; bases unmatched to any gene: 8. Germline V gene lookup returns CDR1 SGHVS and CDR2 FQNEAQ. CDR3 length: 16 amino acids.

V and J are TRBV28 and TRBJ1-3, with TRBD1 matching over 9 bases. In germline, CDR1 is MDHEN, CDR2 SYDVKM. The trim removed 5 bases at V and 4 bases at J, leaving 6 bases unmatched. This CDR3 spans 15 amino acids. The CDR3 coding sequence is TGTGCCAGCAGTGCGGGACAGGGAATCGGAAACACCATATATTTT. It is translated as CASSAGQGIGNTIYF.

This clone was counted once. The rearrangement links TRBV28 to TRBJ1-5, with TRBD1 matching over 9 bases. The CDR3 consists of 15 residues. V was pared by 5 bases and J by 7 bases, with 9 bases of the junction left unmatched. Germline CDR1 is MDHEN and CDR2 is SYDVKM. CDR3 residues: CASSGGDRDTQPQHF. The CDR3, as DNA: TGTGCCAGCAGTGGGGGGGACAGGGACACACAGCCCCAGCATTTT. Supplemented by reference TRBV28 and TRBJ1-5, the full variable domain reads DVKVTQSSRYLVKRTGEKVFLECVQDMDHENMFWYRQDPGLGLRLIYFSYDVKMKEKGDIPEGYSVSREKKERFSLILESASTNQTSMYLCASSGGDRDTQPQHFGDGTRLSIL.

The CDR3 DNA is TGTGCCAGCAGCCAAGATATAGCGACGGGAGCGGAGACCCAGTACTTC. Protein sequence: CASSQDIATGAETQYF. The chain employs TRBV4-2 and TRBJ2-5, with a tentative D call TRBD2 (6 bases). V was clipped by 0 bases and J by 5 bases, with 16 bases between them. Germline V lookup: CDR1 LGHNA, CDR2 YNFKEQ. The CDR3 runs to 16 residues.

The V call is TRBV9, the J call TRBJ2-2; 7 bases line up with TRBD1. This CDR3 contains 14 residues. V was pared by 4 bases and J by 1 base, with 1 base of the junction left unmatched. CDR1 and CDR2 (germline): SGDLS, YYNGEE. The CDR3 coding sequence is TGTGCCAGCAGCAGACAGGGGAACACCGGGGAGCTGTTTTTT. This translates into CASSRQGNTGELFF.

The V and J genes are TRBV28 and TRBJ2-3; TRBD1 might be the D (5 bases). V gave up 2 bases and J gave up 9 bases, with 9 bases separating them. The CDR3 extends over 12 amino acids. Germline lookup yields CDR1 MDHEN and CDR2 SYDVKM. CDR3 DNA: TGTGCCAGCAGTTTAACAGGCCCAACGCAGTATTTT. The encoded protein is CASSLTGPTQYF.

The chain joins TRBV5-1 to TRBJ2-1, with 7 nucleotides matching TRBD1. The CDR3 loop spans 15 amino acids. Germline-derived CDR1 and CDR2 are SGHRS and YFSETQ. Trimming removed 1 base from V and 5 bases from J; junction bases left unmatched: 6. In DNA form, the CDR3 reads TGCGCCAGCAGCTTGACAGGGGCCCCCGACAATGAGCAGTTCTTC. This translates into CASSLTGAPDNEQFF.

This chain uses TRBV14 with TRBJ2-1, with D possibly matching TRBD2 (6 bases). Germline CDR1 is SGHDN and CDR2 is FVKESK. This CDR3 is built from 14 residues. The V end lost 4 bases, the J end lost 2 bases, and 9 bases lay between the germline ends. CDR3 sequence: CASSRDSTYNEQFF. DNA of the CDR3: TGTGCCAGCAGCCGGGACTCCACCTACAATGAGCAGTTCTTC.

This clone has just one count. The chain links TRBV30 to TRBJ2-2, with TRBD1 matching 8 bases. V shed 3 bases and J 7 bases; nucleotides not matched to a gene: 7. The germline gives CDR1 GTSNPN, CDR2 SVGIG (reference sequence). The CDR3 runs to 14 residues. This CDR3 reads CAWSGQGAVGELFF. Written as DNA, the CDR3 is TGTGCCTGGAGCGGTCAGGGGGCCGTCGGGGAGCTGTTTTTT.